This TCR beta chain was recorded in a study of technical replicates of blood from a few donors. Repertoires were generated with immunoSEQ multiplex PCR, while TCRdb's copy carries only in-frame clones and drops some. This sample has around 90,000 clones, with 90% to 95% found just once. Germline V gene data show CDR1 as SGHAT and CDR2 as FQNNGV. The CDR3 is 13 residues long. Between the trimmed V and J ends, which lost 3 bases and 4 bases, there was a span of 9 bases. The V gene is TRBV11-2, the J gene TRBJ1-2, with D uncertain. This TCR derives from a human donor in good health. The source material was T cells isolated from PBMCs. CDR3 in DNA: TGTGCCAGCAGCTTCGCCCAAGCCTATGGCTACACCTTC. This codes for CASSFAQAYGYTF.